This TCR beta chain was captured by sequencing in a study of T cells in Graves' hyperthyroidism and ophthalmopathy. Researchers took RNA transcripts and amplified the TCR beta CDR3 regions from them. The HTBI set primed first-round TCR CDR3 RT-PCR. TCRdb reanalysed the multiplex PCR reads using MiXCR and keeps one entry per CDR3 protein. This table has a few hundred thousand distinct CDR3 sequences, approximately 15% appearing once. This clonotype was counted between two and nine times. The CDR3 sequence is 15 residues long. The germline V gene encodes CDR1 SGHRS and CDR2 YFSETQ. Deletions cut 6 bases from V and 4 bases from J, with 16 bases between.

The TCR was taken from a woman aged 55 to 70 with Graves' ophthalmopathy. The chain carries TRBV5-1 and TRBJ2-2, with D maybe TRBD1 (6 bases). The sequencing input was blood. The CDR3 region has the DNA TGCGCCAGCACCCCTGCCTTAGGGGGCACCGGGGAGCTGTTTTTT. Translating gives CASTPALGGTGELFF.